The sequence of this T cell receptor beta chain was determined in a study of T cell clones after liver transplantation. With 0 bases removed from V and 3 bases from J, the gap between germline ends came to 8 bases. The CDR3 has 14 amino acids. Germline V gene sequence: CDR1 SGDLS, CDR2 YYNGEE. TCRdb keeps only in-frame clones here, not all; method: immunoSEQ multiplex PCR. The table lists just over 80,000 clones, roughly 85% of them singletons, with 0.4% to 0.6% in the top ten. The clonotype was recovered from a human patient who received a liver transplant. Part of the T cell pool may stem from the graft donor. V is TRBV9 and J is TRBJ2-3, with D hard to call. Here the sequenced sample was CD4+ T cells from blood, taken approximately 45 months after liver transplant. The CDR3 region is CASSVAQKTDTQYF. DNA of the CDR3: TGTGCCAGCAGCGTAGCTCAGAAGACAGATACGCAGTATTTT.